This TCR beta chain was sequenced during a study of blood T cell repertoires in COVID-19. Study context: There were acute and convalescent COVID-19 samples, and they came from the United States, Italy and Spain.

Original processing notes: Using reference gene primer amplification, nucleated cell counts were estimated. Profiled with immunoSEQ multiplex PCR; TCRdb holds only in-frame clones, not every one. Clonal size and the V and J genes are those of that table, whereas D and trimming came from the DNA. This table holds a few hundred thousand clones, roughly 88% found once. V lost 6 bases and J lost 1; bases outside the gene matches: 5. The germline V gene encodes CDR1 MDHEN and CDR2 SYDVKM. CDR3 length equals 14 residues. Sequencing was performed on peripheral blood. The TCR comes from a human donor in a cohort sampled during active COVID-19. The rearrangement joins TRBV28 to TRBJ1-1, with 7 nucleotides matching TRBD1. The CDR3 DNA reads TGTGCCAGCAGGTTGACAGGGTCGAACACTGAAGCTTTCTTT. This sequence encodes CASRLTGSNTEAFF.